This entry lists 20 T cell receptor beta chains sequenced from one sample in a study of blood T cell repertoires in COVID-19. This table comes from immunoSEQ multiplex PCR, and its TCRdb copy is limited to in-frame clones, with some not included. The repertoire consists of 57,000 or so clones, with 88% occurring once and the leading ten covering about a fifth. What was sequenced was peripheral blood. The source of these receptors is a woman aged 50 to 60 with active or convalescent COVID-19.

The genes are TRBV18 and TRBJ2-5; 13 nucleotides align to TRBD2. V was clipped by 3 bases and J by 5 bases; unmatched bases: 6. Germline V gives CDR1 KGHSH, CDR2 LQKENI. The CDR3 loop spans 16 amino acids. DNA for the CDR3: TGTGCCAGCTCACCTTCGACTAGCGGGAGGCAGGAGACCCAGTACTTC. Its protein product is CASSPSTSGRQETQYF.

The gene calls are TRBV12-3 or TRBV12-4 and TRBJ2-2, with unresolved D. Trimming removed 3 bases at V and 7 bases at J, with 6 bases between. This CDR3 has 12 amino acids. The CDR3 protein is CASSFVSGELFF. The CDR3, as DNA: TGTGCCAGCAGTTTTGTTAGCGGGGAGCTGTTTTTT.

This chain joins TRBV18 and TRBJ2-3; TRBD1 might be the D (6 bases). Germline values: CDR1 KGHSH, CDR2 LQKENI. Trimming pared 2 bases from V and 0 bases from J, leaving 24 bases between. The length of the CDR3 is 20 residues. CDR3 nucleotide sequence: TGTGCCAGCTCACCATTTTTCGCACAGGGAGACCCACCGAGCACAGATACGCAGTATTTT. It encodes CASSPFFAQGDPPSTDTQYF.

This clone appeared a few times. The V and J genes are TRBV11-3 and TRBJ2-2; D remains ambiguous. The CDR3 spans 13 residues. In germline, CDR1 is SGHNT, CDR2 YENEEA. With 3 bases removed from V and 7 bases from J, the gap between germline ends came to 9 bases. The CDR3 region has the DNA TGTGCCAGCAGCTTTCTTGCCGGCGGGGAGCTGTTTTTT. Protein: CASSFLAGGELFF.

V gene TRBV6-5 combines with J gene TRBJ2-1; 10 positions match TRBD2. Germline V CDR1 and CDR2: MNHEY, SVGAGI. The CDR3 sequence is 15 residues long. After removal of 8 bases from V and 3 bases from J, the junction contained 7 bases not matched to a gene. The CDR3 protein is CASDASGSVYNEQFF. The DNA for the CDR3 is TGTGCCAGCGATGCTAGCGGGAGTGTCTACAATGAGCAGTTCTTC.

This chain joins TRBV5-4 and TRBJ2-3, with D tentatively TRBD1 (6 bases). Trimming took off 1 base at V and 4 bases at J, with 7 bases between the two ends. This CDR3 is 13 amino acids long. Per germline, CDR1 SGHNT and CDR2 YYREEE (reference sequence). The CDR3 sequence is CASSLSGADTQYF. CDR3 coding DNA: TGTGCCAGCAGCTTGTCAGGGGCAGATACGCAGTATTTT.

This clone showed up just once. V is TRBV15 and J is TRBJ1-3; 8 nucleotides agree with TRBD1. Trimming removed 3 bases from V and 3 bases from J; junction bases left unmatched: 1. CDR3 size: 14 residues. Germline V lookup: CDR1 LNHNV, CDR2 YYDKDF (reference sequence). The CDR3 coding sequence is TGTGCCACCAGCAGTGACAGGGGTGGAAACACCATATATTTT. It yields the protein CATSSDRGGNTIYF.

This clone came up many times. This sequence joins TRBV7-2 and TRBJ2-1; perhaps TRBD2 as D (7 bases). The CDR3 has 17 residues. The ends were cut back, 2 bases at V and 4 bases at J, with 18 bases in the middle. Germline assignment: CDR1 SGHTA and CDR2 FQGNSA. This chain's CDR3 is CASSLREGGPLYNEQFF. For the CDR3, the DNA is TGTGCCAGCAGCTTACGTGAGGGGGGGCCCCTTTACAATGAGCAGTTCTTC.

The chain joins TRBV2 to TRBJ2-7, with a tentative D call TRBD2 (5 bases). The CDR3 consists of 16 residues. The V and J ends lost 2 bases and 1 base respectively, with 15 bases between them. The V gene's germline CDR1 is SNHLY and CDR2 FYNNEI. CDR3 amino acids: CASSETAVFGSYEQYF. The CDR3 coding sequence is TGTGCCAGCAGTGAAACAGCGGTGTTTGGATCCTACGAGCAGTACTTC.

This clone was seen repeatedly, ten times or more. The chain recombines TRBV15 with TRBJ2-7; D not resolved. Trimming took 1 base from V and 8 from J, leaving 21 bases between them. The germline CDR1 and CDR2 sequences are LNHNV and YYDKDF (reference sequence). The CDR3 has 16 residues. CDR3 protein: CATSRGTLGPASQQYF. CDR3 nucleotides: TGTGCCACCAGCAGAGGTACCCTAGGTCCCGCTTCTCAGCAGTACTTC.

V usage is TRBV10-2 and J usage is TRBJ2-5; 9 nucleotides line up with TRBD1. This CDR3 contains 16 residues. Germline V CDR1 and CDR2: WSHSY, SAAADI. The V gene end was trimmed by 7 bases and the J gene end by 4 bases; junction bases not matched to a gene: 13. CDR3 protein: CASTHFRTGAAETQYF. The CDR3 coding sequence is TGCGCCAGCACTCATTTCAGGACAGGGGCGGCAGAGACCCAGTACTTC.

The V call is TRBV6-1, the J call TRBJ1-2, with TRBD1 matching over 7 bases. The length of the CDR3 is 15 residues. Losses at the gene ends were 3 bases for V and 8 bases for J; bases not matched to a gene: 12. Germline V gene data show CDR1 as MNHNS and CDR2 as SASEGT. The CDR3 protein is CASSDAGTVAWGYTF. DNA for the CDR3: TGTGCCAGCAGTGACGCCGGGACAGTGGCGTGGGGCTACACCTTC.

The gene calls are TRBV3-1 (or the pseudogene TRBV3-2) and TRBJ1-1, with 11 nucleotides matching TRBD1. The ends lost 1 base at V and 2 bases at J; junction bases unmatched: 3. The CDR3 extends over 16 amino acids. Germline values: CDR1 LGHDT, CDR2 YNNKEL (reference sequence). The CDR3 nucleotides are TGTGCCAGCAGCCAAGGGACAGGGGGCTTTAACACTGAAGCTTTCTTT. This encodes CASSQGTGGFNTEAFF.

The CDR3 region has the DNA TGTGCCATCAGTGGGGACTCGCGGGAGAACACCGGGGAGCTGTTTTTT. Translating it yields CAISGDSRENTGELFF. This chain joins TRBV10-3 and TRBJ2-2; tentatively, D is TRBD2 (6 bases). CDR3 length: 16 amino acids. V lost 4 bases and J lost 1, with 13 bases in between. Germline V gives CDR1 ENHRY, CDR2 SYGVKD.

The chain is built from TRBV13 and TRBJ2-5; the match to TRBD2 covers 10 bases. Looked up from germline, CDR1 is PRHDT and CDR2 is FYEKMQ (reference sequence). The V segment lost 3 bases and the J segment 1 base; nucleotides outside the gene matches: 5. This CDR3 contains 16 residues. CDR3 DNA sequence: TGTGCCAGCAGCTTTGGACTAGCGGCCAGCCAAGAGACCCAGTACTTC. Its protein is CASSFGLAASQETQYF.

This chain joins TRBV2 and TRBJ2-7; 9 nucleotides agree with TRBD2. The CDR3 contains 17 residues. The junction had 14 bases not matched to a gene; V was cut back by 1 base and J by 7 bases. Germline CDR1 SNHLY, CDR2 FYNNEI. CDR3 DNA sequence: TGTGCCAGCAGTGAAGTAGTTGCGGGAGGGATACTACGGGAGCAGTACTTC. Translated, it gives CASSEVVAGGILREQYF.

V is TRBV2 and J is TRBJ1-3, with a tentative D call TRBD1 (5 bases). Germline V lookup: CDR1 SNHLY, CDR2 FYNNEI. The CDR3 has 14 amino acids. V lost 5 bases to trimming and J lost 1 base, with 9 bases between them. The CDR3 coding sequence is TGTGCCAGCAGTCAGCAGGGATCTGGAAACACCATATATTTT. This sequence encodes CASSQQGSGNTIYF.

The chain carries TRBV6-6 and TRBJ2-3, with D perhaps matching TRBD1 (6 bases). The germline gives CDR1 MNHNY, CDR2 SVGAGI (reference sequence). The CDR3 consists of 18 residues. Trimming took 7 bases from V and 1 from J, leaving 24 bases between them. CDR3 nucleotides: TGTGCCAGCACTCGAATCAGGGGACCTTCAAGGGGCACAGATACGCAGTATTTT. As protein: CASTRIRGPSRGTDTQYF.

The CDR3 spells CASPTSGNPISTDTQYF. The CDR3 DNA reads as TGTGCCAGCCCGACTAGCGGGAATCCTATTAGCACAGATACGCAGTATTTT. The chain combines TRBV13 with TRBJ2-3; 11 nucleotides agree with TRBD2. CDR3 length: 17 residues. Germline V lookup: CDR1 PRHDT, CDR2 FYEKMQ (reference sequence). V was clipped by 8 bases and J by 0 bases; unmatched bases: 10.

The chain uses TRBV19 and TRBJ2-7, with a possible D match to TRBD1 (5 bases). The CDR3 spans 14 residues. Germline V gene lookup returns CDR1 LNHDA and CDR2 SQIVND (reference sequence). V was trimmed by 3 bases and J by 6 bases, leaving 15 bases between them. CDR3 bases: TGTGCCAGTAGTATTAATCGGGCAGGGCCCGAGCAGTACTTC. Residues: CASSINRAGPEQYF.